Following are 9 T cell receptor beta chains from one sample sequenced in a study of blood T cells in healthy people across ages. Together with a sample-barcoded 5' primer, a J-beta primer mix was included in a second PCR lasting roughly 6 to 12 cycles. TCRdb fed the 5' RACE reads into MiXCR, producing one record per CDR3 protein. The sample consists of approximately 1,100,000 distinct CDR3 sequences, around 45% of them appearing once. Sequencing used blood. All receptors come from a woman between 55 and 75 years old in good health.

This clonotype came up a few times. J is TRBJ2-5 and V is TRBV29-1, with D possibly TRBD1 on 5 matching bases. The CDR3 is made up of 13 amino acids. Germline V gene sequence: CDR1 SQVTM, CDR2 ANQGSEA. The ends were cut back, 5 bases at V and 5 bases at J, with 15 bases in the middle. This CDR3 is CSVSDSSTETQYF. The CDR3 DNA sequence: TGCAGCGTTTCTGACAGTTCTACGGAGACCCAGTACTTC.

This clonotype was detected only a few times. The chain carries TRBV7-9 and TRBJ2-7; D remains ambiguous. The CDR3 totals 13 residues. The ends were cut back, 7 bases at V and 3 bases at J, with 13 bases in the middle. Germline values: CDR1 SEHNR, CDR2 FQNEAQ (reference sequence). The CDR3 here is CASTGVGVYEQYF. The CDR3 DNA reads TGTGCCAGCACGGGCGTCGGTGTCTACGAGCAGTACTTC.

This sequence joins TRBV29-1 and TRBJ1-1; weak D call: TRBD1 (6 bases). The CDR3 contains 14 residues. V was cut by 3 bases and J by 5 bases, with 16 bases left in between. The V gene's germline CDR1 is SQVTM and CDR2 ANQGSEA. This chain's CDR3 is CSVDKGRGRTEAFF. The CDR3 DNA follows: TGCAGCGTTGACAAGGGGAGGGGGAGAACTGAAGCTTTCTTT.

This chain uses TRBV7-9 with TRBJ2-1; possibly TRBD2 for D (6 bases). Between the trimmed V and J ends, which lost 5 bases and 0 bases, there was a span of 20 bases. The germline CDR1 and CDR2 sequences are SEHNR and FQNEAQ (reference sequence). The CDR3 runs to 18 residues. The CDR3 nucleotides are TGTGCCAGCAGCGGTAGTGGGTTGGGGGGAATCTCCTACAATGAGCAGTTCTTC. Translation: CASSGSGLGGISYNEQFF.

Comments on this clonotype: One end of the junction fails to match germline, which may point to a read error. The chain recombines TRBV15 with TRBJ2-3; no clear D gene. The length of the CDR3 is 11 residues. Germline lookup yields CDR1 LNHNV and CDR2 YYDKDF (reference sequence). CDR3 DNA sequence: TGTACCACCGGGCCCACAGATACGCAGTATTTT. As protein: CTTGPTDTQYF.

This clonotype was picked up a small number of times. The chain carries TRBV14 and TRBJ2-3; 8 bases map to TRBD2. The germline V gene encodes CDR1 SGHDN and CDR2 FVKESK. The junction had 5 bases not matched to a gene; V was cut back by 4 bases and J by 2 bases. There are 15 residues in the CDR3. The CDR3 spells CASSPREGHTDTQYF. The CDR3 bases are TGTGCCAGCAGCCCCCGGGAGGGTCACACAGATACGCAGTATTTT.

This sequence joins TRBV6-1 and TRBJ2-6; TRBD1 might be the D (5 bases). CDR3 length: 15 residues. V gave up 6 bases and J gave up 5 bases, with 14 bases separating them. Germline loops: CDR1 MNHNS, CDR2 SASEGT. Here the CDR3 reads CASRDQGLWANVLTF. CDR3 sequence (DNA): TGTGCCAGCAGAGACCAGGGTCTCTGGGCCAACGTCCTGACTTTC.

J is TRBJ1-4 and V is TRBV20-1; a weak D match, TRBD1 (6 bases). CDR1 is DFQATT, CDR2 SNEGSKA, per germline (reference sequence). V lost 3 bases to trimming and J lost 6 bases, with 23 bases between them. The CDR3 runs 17 residues. CDR3 residues: CSARASGTLRLYEKLFF. CDR3 coding DNA: TGCAGTGCTAGGGCCTCGGGGACACTAAGGCTATATGAAAAACTGTTTTTT.

This chain connects TRBV20-1 to TRBJ2-7; either TRBD1 or TRBD2 may fit D (6 bases each). V was shortened by 0 bases and J by 2 bases, with 14 bases between the two germline ends. The germline V gene has CDR1 DFQATT and CDR2 SNEGSKA (reference sequence). This CDR3 is 15 amino acids long. CDR3 in DNA: TGCAGTGCTAGAGATGGGGGGCAGTCGACCTACGAGCAGTACTTC. It specifies CSARDGGQSTYEQYF.